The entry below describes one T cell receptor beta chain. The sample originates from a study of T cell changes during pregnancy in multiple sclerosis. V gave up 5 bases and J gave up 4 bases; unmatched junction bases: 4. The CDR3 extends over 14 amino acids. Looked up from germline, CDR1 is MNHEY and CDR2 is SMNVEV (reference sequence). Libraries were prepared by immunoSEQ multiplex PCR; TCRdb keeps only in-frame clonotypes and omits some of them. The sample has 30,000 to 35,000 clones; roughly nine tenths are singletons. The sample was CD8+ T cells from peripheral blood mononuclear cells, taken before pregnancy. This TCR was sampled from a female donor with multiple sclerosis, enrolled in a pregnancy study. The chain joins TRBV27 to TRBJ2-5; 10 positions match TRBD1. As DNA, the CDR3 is TGTGCCAGCAGTCCGTGGACAGGGGGAGAGACCCAGTACTTC. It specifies CASSPWTGGETQYF.